The present TCR beta chain was sequenced within a study of cytomegalovirus exposure and HLA in healthy donors (TCRdb year 2017). At the level of the whole study: An earlier analysis of several hundred of the donors reported roughly 300 Gb of sequence data and around 100 million unique TCR beta sequences obtained from 180 million or so T cells. In a later genetic analysis, genome-wide SNP genotypes for about 65% of the roughly 700 donors were used, and that subset was treated as a discovery cohort. Typing coverage differed by locus: A, B, C, DRB1 and DQB1 were typed in roughly 620-640 donors, DQA1 in about 500, DPA1 in 600 to 610, and DPB1 in 472. A later analysis re-analyzed previously published TCR beta repertoires from 660 or so donors and added high-resolution HLA genotyping to study TCR occurrence patterns. Among 300 to 450 genotyped donors of the cohort, an average of 235,054 unique TCR beta nucleotide sequences were sequenced per donor, 15% to 20% of them non-productive. Rather than using new phenotypic data, the later analysis identified candidate immune exposures from TCR beta sequences and from how often those sequences occurred across donors. Roughly 5 DR-DQ haplotypes were handled as single units for association and clustering because linkage in the cohort was strong. Roughly 300 gigabases of sequencing data and about 92 million unique TCR sequences made up an early release that covered some 640 HLA-typed donors. The study combined high-throughput TCR immunosequencing, statistical association of individual TCRs with disease status, and machine learning to predict cytomegalovirus infection status. Class I and class II HLA loci were covered by the typing at four-digit resolution. A separate validation cohort of roughly 110 different subjects was used in addition to the roughly 670-subject first cohort. The study aimed to test whether cataloging public T cell receptors could reveal signatures of past pathogen exposure. The study used immunosequencing to profile the T cell repertoires of approximately 650 subjects and linked those repertoires to cytomegalovirus serostatus. Every repertoire in the discovery cohort had been generated on one and the same sequencing platform. An earlier analysis of approximately 640 of the donors applied high-throughput TCR beta sequencing to assess whether each TCR beta V gene segment acted as functional or pseudogenic. Donor age, sex, ethnicity and CMV serostatus were compiled alongside the repertoire data. The genetic ancestry cluster associated with self-reported Caucasian donors included about four fifths of the 350 to 500 genotyped donors.

V is trimmed back by 1 base and J by 4 bases, and the junction contains 7 bases that no gene match accounts for. The germline V gene yields SNHLY for CDR1 and FYNNEI for CDR2. Including cysteine and phenylalanine, the CDR3 has 16 amino acids. This entry keeps only the CDR3 DNA: 48 bases, framed from base 1. The investigation overall reported the following: It was suggested by the authors that the approach could potentially be generalized to other disease states and immunological phenotypes. A few of the identified cytomegalovirus-associated TCR beta chains were confirmed in vitro to be specific for cytomegalovirus antigens. Because HLA typing was unavailable for some donors at each locus, only the typed subset was used in association tests. A further reported finding was that TCR beta sequences accurately predicted the HLA-A and HLA-B alleles for most subjects in the first cohort. The earlier analysis of about 600 of the donors excluded about 16 rarely observed V segments, including chromosome 9 orphons, because counts were too low. The cohort was sequenced for TCR beta chains only, and without alpha or paired-chain data the features that could be detected were limited. Presence/absence analyses assumed roughly uniform sequencing depth across donors, an assumption that may not hold. Some IMGT-functional V segments, including TRBV6-2 and TRBV6-3, could not be told apart with the 87-base-pair reads, so those segments were excluded. In a later analysis, HLA-associated TCR beta chains showed more clonal expansion and lower generation probabilities than non-associated chains that were equally common. A cluster of highly shared sequence variants was judged likely to represent a technical artifact of the sequencing pipeline. Correlated functional status among segregating V segments might be attributable to linkage disequilibrium, but an unknown experimental factor could not be ruled out. Most TCR sequences were observed very rarely across donors, whereas some public TCRs were present in many individuals. An association between a missense DCLRE1C variant and V-gene and J-gene trimming of TCR beta chains was found in a later genetic analysis and replicated in an independent cohort. In a later analysis, 16,951 TCR beta sequences were associated with specific HLA alleles at a false discovery rate of 0.05. The only immune exposure information available for the cohort was CMV serostatus. When HLA alleles, especially DR and DQ, strongly co-occurred, attributing TCR associations to individual alleles was difficult. In a later genetic analysis, fewer N-insertions in productive TCRs were reported among donors in an Asian-associated ancestry cluster than the roughly 700-donor mean. A later analysis reported that several top co-occurrence clusters appeared linked to parvovirus B19, influenza, CMV and Epstein-Barr virus. In the study, some 160 TCR beta chains were listed as associated with cytomegalovirus. In a later analysis, TCR association rates were found to vary across HLA loci, with the most associated TCRs seen for DRB1 alleles and the fewest for HLA-C alleles. In an earlier analysis of fewer than 700 of the donors, most TCR beta V segments appeared in productive rearrangements about 87% or about 30% of the time, broadly matching IMGT annotations. The classifier was reported to diagnose cytomegalovirus status with high specificity and sensitivity in both the original cohort and the validation cohort. In a later analysis, most CMV-associated TCR beta chains were found to appear HLA-restricted, with HLA associations seemingly driven largely by CMV exposure.

Notes on this clone: Its target antigen remains unknown. No per-base quality is available; no much larger clone lies one base away.

The library was built by means of the immunoSEQ multiplex PCR assay. A mixture of 60 forward primers for TCR Vbeta segments and 13 reverse primers for TCR Jbeta segments was used in the multiplex PCR. A multiplex PCR assay on genomic DNA amplified the CDR3 region of rearranged TCR beta genes. The amplified TCR beta libraries were sequenced on the Illumina HiSeq System as 87-base-pair reads. In the original analysis: Across the 670 or so repertoires, a later analysis counted 80 million or so unique TCR beta chains, roughly 11 million of which were shared by at least two donors. A nearest-neighbor algorithm error-corrected the raw reads and collapsed the reads into unique sequences, merging closely related sequences to remove PCR and sequencing errors. To assign V, D and J gene segments, CDR3 sequences were aligned to IMGT reference sequences. For a sequence to be retained, a match of at least six nucleotides to both a V gene segment and a J gene segment was required. A rearrangement counted as productive if the CDR3 had no stop codons and remained in frame with V and J, and every other rearrangement counted as non-productive. CDR3 was defined by IMGT convention, running from the second conserved V-encoded cysteine to the conserved J-encoded phenylalanine. Sequences without an unambiguous match to a single V gene segment were excluded from the earlier analysis of about 640 of the donors. An earlier analysis of a few hundred of the donors called V segments functional above 56.7% productive rearrangements and segregating when the between-donor standard deviation exceeded 5%. A statistical classification framework was built to diagnose cytomegalovirus status from the catalog of TCR beta chain sequences. V and J gene assignment, in a later analysis, came from comparing TCR nucleotide sequences with IMGT/GENE-DB human TR gene sequences. A later analysis assigned CDR3 sequences and most-parsimonious VDJ recombination scenarios with the TCRdist pipeline. In a later analysis, each TCR beta chain was defined by its CDR3 amino acid sequence together with its V-gene family, and reads lacking a unique V-gene family were excluded. As a way to deal with suspected cross-contamination and a sequencing artifact, a later analysis dropped roughly 620 nucleotide sequences that were highly shared and had low generation probability. For each public chain, a later analysis derived a clonal expansion index from normalized ranks of inferred template counts within each repertoire. A later analysis computed generation probabilities with a VDJ recombination model fitted to out-of-frame rearrangements, and checked the results against IGoR. In a later analysis, TCR-TCR, TCR-HLA and TCR-CMV co-occurrence was scored with hypergeometric tests, and a repertoire-size bias correction was applied to TCR pairs. To estimate false discovery rates, a later analysis permuted the HLA or CMV assignments 20 times. In a later analysis, co-occurring TCRs were grouped using DBSCAN, with TCRdist sequence similarity added in when clustering inside HLA-allele-positive subsets. Repertoires with fewer than 30,000 or more than 120,000 public chains, plus five repertoires with anomalous nucleotide sharing, were excluded from co-occurrence clustering. TCRdb mirrors the immuneACCESS table, restricted to in-frame sequences. Some clones are absent from its copies; in checked studies, under half trace to an unresolved V gene, and the reason for the others is unknown. The V and J calls and the clone size are those of that table, but D and trimming were determined from the DNA. The sample yields around 160,000 clones; roughly three quarters were counted once. About 7.9% of the sample rests with the top ten.

The cohort comprised 550 to 700 healthy bone marrow donors. Cohort members were all nominally healthy when sampled, although unrecorded immune exposures were likely present. The donor tested CMV seropositive and was one of the 289 seropositive cohort members. A peripheral blood sample was provided by each donor, and peripheral blood mononuclear cells were used for TCR beta sequencing. The Qiagen DNeasy Blood Extraction Kit was used to extract genomic DNA from the blood cell samples. The receptor was isolated from a male donor in good health and CMV-seropositive. Sequences were obtained from PBMCs. In this chain, TRBV2 is recombined with TRBJ1-3; TRBD1 lines up with 7 middle nucleotides. Read as DNA, the sequence is TGTGCCAGCAGTGAAGTGAAGGGGGCTTACGGAAACACCATATATTTT. The resulting protein is CASSEVKGAYGNTIYF. The entire variable domain, with the stretches around the CDR3 drawn from the reference TRBV2 and TRBJ1-3 proteins, is EPEVTQTPSHQVTQMGQEVILRCVPISNHLYFYWYRQILGQKVEFLVSFYNNEISEKSEIFDDQFSVERPDGSNFTLKIRSTKLEDSAMYFCASSEVKGAYGNTIYFGEGSWLTVV.